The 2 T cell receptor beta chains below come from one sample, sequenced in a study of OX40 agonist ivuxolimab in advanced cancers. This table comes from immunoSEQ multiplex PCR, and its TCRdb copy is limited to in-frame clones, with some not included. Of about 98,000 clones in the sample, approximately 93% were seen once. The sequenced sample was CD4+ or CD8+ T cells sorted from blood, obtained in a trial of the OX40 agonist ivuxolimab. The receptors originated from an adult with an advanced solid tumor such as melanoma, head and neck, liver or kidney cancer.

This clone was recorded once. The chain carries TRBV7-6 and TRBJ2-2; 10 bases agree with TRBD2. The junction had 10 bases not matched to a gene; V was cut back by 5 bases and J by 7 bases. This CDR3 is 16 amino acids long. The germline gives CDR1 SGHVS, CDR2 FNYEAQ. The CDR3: CASSPLAGEVGGELFF. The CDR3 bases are TGTGCCAGCAGCCCGCTAGCGGGAGAGGTCGGCGGGGAGCTGTTTTTT.

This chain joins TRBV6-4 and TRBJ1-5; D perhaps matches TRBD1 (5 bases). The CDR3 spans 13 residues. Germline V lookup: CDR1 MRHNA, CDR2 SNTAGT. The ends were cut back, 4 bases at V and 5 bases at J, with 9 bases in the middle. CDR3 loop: CASSAQGDQPQHF. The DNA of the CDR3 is TGTGCCAGCAGTGCTCAGGGAGATCAGCCCCAGCATTTT.